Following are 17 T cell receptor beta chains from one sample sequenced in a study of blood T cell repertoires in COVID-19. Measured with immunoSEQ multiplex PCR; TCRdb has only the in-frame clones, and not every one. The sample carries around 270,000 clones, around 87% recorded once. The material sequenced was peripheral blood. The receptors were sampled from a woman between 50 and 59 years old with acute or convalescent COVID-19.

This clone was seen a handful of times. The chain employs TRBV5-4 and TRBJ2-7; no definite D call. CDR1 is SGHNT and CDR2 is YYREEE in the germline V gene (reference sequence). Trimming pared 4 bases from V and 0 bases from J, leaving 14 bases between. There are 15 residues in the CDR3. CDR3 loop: CASSRPGYSSYEQYF. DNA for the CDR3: TGTGCCAGCAGCAGACCTGGGTACAGCTCCTACGAGCAGTACTTC.

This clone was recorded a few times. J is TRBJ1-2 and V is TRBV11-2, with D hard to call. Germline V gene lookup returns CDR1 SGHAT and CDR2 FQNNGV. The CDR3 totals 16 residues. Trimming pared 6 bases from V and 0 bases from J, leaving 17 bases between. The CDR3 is CASRSVRRTANYGYTF. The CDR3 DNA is TGTGCCAGCAGATCTGTCCGGAGGACCGCTAACTATGGCTACACCTTC.

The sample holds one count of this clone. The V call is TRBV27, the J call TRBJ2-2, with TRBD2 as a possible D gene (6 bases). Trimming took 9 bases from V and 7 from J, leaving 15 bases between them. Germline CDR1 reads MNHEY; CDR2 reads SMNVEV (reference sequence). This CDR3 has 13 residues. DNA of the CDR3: TGTGCCAGTTCCGGGAGCCTCCACGGGGAGCTGTTTTTT. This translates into CASSGSLHGELFF.

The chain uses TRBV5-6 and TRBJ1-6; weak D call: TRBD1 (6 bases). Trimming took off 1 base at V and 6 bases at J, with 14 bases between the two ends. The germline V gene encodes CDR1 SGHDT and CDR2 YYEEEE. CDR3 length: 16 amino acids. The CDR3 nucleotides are TGTGCCAGCAGCTTGAGGCAGGGGCGGTTTAATTCACCCCTCCACTTT. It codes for CASSLRQGRFNSPLHF.

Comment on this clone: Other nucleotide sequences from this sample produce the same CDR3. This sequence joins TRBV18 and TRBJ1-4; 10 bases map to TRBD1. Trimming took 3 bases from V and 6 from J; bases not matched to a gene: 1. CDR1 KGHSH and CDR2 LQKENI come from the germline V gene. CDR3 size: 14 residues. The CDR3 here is CASSPGTGDEKLFF. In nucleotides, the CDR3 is TGTGCCAGCTCACCCGGGACAGGGGATGAAAAACTGTTTTTT.

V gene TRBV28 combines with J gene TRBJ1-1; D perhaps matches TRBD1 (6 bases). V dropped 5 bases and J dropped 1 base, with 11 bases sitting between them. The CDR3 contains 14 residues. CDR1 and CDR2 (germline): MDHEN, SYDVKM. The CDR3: CASSRKDRNTEAFF. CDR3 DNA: TGTGCCAGCAGTCGTAAGGACAGGAACACTGAAGCTTTCTTT.

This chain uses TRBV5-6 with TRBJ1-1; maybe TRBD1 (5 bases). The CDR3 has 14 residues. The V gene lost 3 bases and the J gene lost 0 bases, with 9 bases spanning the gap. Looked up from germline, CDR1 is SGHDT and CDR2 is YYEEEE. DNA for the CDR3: TGTGCCAGCAGCTCGGGACTCGTGAACACTGAAGCTTTCTTT. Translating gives CASSSGLVNTEAFF.

The CDR3 sequence: CSVEKVSYGYTF. The CDR3, as DNA: TGCAGCGTTGAAAAAGTGAGCTATGGCTACACCTTC. The J gene is TRBJ1-2, the V gene TRBV29-1; D remains ambiguous. CDR3 size: 12 residues. CDR1 and CDR2 from the germline V gene are SQVTM and ANQGSEA. V was cut by 2 bases and J by 4 bases, with 8 bases left in between. Full variable domain (missing parts from reference TRBV29-1 and TRBJ1-2): SAVISQKPSRDICQRGTSLTIQCQVDSQVTMMFWYRQQPGQSLTLIATANQGSEATYESGFVIDKFPISRPNLTFSTLTVSNMSPEDSSIYLCSVEKVSYGYTFGSGTRLTVV.

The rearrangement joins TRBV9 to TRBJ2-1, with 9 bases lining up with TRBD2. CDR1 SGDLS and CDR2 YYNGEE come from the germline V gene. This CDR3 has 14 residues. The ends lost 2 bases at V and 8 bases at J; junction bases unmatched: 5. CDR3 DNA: TGTGCCAGCAGCGTTGGTAGCGGGAGCTATGAGCAGTTCTTC. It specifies CASSVGSGSYEQFF.

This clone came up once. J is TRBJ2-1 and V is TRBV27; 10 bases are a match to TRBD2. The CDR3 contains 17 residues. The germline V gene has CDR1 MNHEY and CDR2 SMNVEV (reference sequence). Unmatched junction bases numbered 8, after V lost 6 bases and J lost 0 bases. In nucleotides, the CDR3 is TGTGCCAGCAGCCTAAGGACTAGCGGAGTCTCCTACAATGAGCAGTTCTTC. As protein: CASSLRTSGVSYNEQFF.

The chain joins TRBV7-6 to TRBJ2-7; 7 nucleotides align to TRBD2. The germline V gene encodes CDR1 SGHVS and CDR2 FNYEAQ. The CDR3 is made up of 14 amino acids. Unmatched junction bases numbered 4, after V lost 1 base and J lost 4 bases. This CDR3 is CASSLELANYEQYF. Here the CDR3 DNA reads TGTGCCAGCAGCTTAGAACTAGCGAATTACGAGCAGTACTTC.

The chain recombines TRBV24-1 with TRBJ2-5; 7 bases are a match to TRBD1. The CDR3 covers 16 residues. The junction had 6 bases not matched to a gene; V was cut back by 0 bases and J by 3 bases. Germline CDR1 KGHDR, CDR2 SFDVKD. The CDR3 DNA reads TGTGCCACCAGTGATTTGTCCATCGGACAGGAAGAGACCCAGTACTTC. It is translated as CATSDLSIGQEETQYF.

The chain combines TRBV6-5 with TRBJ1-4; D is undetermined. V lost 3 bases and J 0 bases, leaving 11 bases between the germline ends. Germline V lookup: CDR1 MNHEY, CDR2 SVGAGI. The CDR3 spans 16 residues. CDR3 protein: CASSYGPDATNEKLFF. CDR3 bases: TGTGCCAGCAGTTATGGGCCGGATGCAACTAATGAAAAACTGTTTTTT.

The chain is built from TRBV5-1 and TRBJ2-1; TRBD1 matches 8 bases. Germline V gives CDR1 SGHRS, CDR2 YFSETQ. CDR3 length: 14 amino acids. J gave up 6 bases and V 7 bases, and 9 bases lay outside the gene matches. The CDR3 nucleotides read TGCGCCAGCGGCGGGGACAGGCCTCCCAATGAGCAGTTCTTC. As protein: CASGGDRPPNEQFF. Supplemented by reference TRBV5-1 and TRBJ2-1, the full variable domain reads KAGVTQTPRYLIKTRGQQVTLSCSPISGHRSVSWYQQTPGQGLQFLFEYFSETQRNKGNFPGRFSGRQFSNSRSEMNVSTLELGDSALYLCASGGDRPPNEQFFGPGTRLTVL.

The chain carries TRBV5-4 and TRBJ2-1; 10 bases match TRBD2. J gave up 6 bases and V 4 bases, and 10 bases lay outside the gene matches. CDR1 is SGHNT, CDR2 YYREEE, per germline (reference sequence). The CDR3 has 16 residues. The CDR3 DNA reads TGTGCCAGCAGCCAAGTAGCGGGAGGTAAACGCAATGAGCAGTTCTTC. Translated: CASSQVAGGKRNEQFF.

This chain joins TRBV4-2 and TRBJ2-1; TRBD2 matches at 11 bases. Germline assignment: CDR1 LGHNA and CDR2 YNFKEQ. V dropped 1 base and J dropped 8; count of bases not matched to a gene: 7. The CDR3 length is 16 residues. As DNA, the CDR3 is TGTGCCAGCAGCCAAGCTTTAGCGGGAGGGCCCGATGAGCAGTTCTTC. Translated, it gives CASSQALAGGPDEQFF.

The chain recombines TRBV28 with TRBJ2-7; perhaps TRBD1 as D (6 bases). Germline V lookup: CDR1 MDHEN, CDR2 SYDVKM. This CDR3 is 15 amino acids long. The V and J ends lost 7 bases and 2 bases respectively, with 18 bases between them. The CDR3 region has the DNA TGTGCCAGCACCGAACCGACAGGAGCGACCTACGAGCAGTACTTC. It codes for CASTEPTGATYEQYF.